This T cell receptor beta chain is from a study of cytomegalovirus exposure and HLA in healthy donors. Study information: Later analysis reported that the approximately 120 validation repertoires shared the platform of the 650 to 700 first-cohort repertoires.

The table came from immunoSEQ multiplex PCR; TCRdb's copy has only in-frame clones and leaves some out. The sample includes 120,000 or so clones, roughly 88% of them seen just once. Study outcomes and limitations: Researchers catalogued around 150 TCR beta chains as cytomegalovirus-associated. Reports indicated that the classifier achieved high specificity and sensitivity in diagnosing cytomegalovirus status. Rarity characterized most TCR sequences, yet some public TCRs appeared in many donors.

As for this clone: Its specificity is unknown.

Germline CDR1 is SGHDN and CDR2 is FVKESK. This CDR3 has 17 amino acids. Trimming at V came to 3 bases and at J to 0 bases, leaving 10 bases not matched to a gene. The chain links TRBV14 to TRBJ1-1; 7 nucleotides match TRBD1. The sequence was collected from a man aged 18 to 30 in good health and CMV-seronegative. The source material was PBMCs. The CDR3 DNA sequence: TGTGCCAGCAGCCAGCCCGGGACAGAAGTTATGAACACTGAAGCTTTCTTT. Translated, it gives CASSQPGTEVMNTEAFF.